These T cell receptor beta chains were read from a single sample in a study of T-cell memory formation after mild COVID-19. From the 5' RACE reads, TCRdb called clonotypes with MiXCR, one entry per CDR3 protein. The table lists 500,000 to 550,000 distinct CDR3 sequences, roughly 22% of them singletons. Material for sequencing was PBMCs or a T cell subset sorted from them (not recorded which). The receptors were gathered from an adult woman who had mild COVID-19 (a few samples of this study predate the infection). Cell type and time point are not known. Each CDR3 is given without its conserved first and last residue. A D gene is named only where the DNA matches it firmly.

d_gene,v_gene,CDR3aa
-,TRBV12-3/TRBV12-4,ASSLGAVRGADTQY
-,TRBV6-2/TRBV6-3,ASSLTGAPVGYEQY
TRBD2,TRBV5-1,ASSNVAGGSYNEQF
-,TRBV7-9,ASSLEEAWEY
-,TRBV6-5,ASSYDSVRSLAGELF
-,TRBV18,ASSPRPGADTGELF
-,TRBV27,ASSFPPPDTQY
-,TRBV7-2,ASDPLSGQETQY
-,TRBV11-2,ASSRGWVLGVTDTQY
TRBD1,TRBV6-2/TRBV6-3,ASRRTGGVSDNEQF
-,TRBV29-1,SVVDGYGYT
-,TRBV12-3/TRBV12-4,ASTLREGSGNTIY
TRBD2,TRBV7-9,ASSFLAGVYNEQF
TRBD1,TRBV19,ASSTDRGSTQPQH
-,TRBV20-1,SARGSSNEQF
-,TRBV6-2/TRBV6-3,ASMGITGSYEQY
-,TRBV20-1,SALLKGYEAF
TRBD1,TRBV20-1,SGDRGSTDTQY
-,TRBV13,ASSSRTLGRNTEAF
TRBD2,TRBV20-1,SARAPGGSRYEQY
TRBD2,TRBV30,AWGLAGGETQY
TRBD2,TRBV2,ASRKRTSGETQY
-,TRBV7-9,ASSLVGASSGNTIY
TRBD2,TRBV12-3/TRBV12-4,ASSSGRSNEQF
TRBD1,TRBV11-3,ASSPGGTGAYEQY
-,TRBV7-9,ASRGSAQETQY
-,TRBV24-1,ATTADSATDTQY
-,TRBV2,ASSEELAANYGYT
TRBD2,TRBV7-2,ASSWGLAGDQY
TRBD1,TRBV11-3,ASSPGTGDPAPSGANVLT
TRBD2,TRBV29-1,SVDSTSGTDTQY
-,TRBV4-2,ASSQVYKGAYEQY
-,TRBV30,AWTMGVPDYMNTEAF
-,TRBV20-1,SARDGGKQETQY
-,TRBV4-2,ASSRRQGLLYNTDTQY
-,TRBV20-1,SARVPADYGYT
TRBD2,TRBV10-3,AISGTSGITDTQY
-,TRBV5-1,ASSLERQANEQF
TRBD2,TRBV19,ASSMVEGGVNEQF
-,TRBV18,ASSPSLQENTIY
-,TRBV27,ASSLSYSRFYEQY
-,TRBV5-6,ASSPIGGTNEQF
-,TRBV29-1,SVLQAYGYT
-,TRBV12-3/TRBV12-4,ASSLPGGGYT
-,TRBV5-6,ASSLAGTAATNEKLF
-,TRBV25-1,ASRRGWDNEQF
TRBD2,TRBV7-2,ASSFRTSAYNEQF
-,TRBV7-9,ASSTAGGTGELF
TRBD2,TRBV3-1,ASSSGLADEQF